The 2 T cell receptor beta chains below were found in one sample sequenced in a study of blood T cell repertoires in COVID-19. Sequenced by immunoSEQ multiplex PCR; TCRdb stores in-frame clones only, minus some. The sample shows roughly 25,000 clones, 90% of them seen only once. Specimen: peripheral blood. The receptors originated from an older man with acute or convalescent COVID-19.

V is TRBV11-2 and J is TRBJ2-7, with a possible D match to TRBD2 (7 bases). The germline V gene encodes CDR1 SGHAT and CDR2 FQNNGV. Between the trimmed V and J ends, which lost 3 bases and 5 bases, there was a span of 17 bases. The CDR3 is made up of 15 amino acids. Here the CDR3 DNA reads TGTGCCAGCAGCTTGGGGGGGGCAGGGGATCACGAGCAGTACTTC. The encoded protein is CASSLGGAGDHEQYF.

The chain combines TRBV7-6 with TRBJ2-3, with D possibly being TRBD2 (6 bases). CDR1 SGHVS and CDR2 FNYEAQ come from the germline V gene. Trimming shortened V by 4 bases and J by 9 bases, and 20 bases separated the two germline ends. The CDR3 contains 15 residues. CDR3 nucleotides: TGTGCCAGCAGCTCAATCCGGGACTCCAAGGGCACGCAGTATTTT. This gives the protein CASSSIRDSKGTQYF.